The T cell receptor beta chain under discussion was sequenced for a study of shared clonotypes between healthy human individuals. Profiling relied on immunoSEQ multiplex PCR, and the TCRdb table lists in-frame clones only, not all of them. The sample holds approximately 1.1 million clones, around 78% seen once. Trimming took 4 bases from V and 3 from J; bases not matched to a gene: 8. In germline, CDR1 is MDHEN, CDR2 SYDVKM. The CDR3 runs 16 residues. CD45RA-negative memory and CD45RA+ naive subsets were split from the CD4+ cells. In this sample, this clone turned up a few times. The sequence came from a man younger than 35 in good health. Some clones in this sample may be carry-over from other donors' samples. Specimen: memory CD4+ T cells from PBMCs. The subset is: CD45RA-negative fraction. The chain employs TRBV28 and TRBJ2-7; 11 bases are shared with TRBD1. CDR3 residues: CASSSPRDRGGYEQYF. DNA for the CDR3: TGTGCCAGCAGTTCCCCCCGGGACAGGGGGGGCTACGAGCAGTACTTC.